This T cell receptor (beta chain) was sequenced for a study of Graves' ophthalmopathy and Graves' hyperthyroidism. Amplified material comprised TCR beta CDR3 regions derived from RNA transcripts. In the first round, RT-PCR was carried out with HTBI primers, and a multiplex PCR formed the second round. Via MiXCR, TCRdb re-called the multiplex PCR reads, giving one row per CDR3 protein. The table lists 560,000 or so distinct CDR3 sequences, about two fifths of them singletons, with about 4.2% in the top ten. Symptoms, serum thyroxine and TRAb, thyroid ultrasound, and orbital computed tomography formed the diagnostic basis. This clonotype was seen at least ten times. The material sequenced was peripheral blood or thyroid tissue (not recorded which). This sequence was found in an adult man with Graves' hyperthyroidism.

CDR3 sequence (DNA): TGTGCCAGCAGCTTAGCGTCGAGAGAGCAGTTCTTC. Encoded protein: CASSLASREQFF. The chain uses TRBV7-2 and TRBJ2-1, with D hard to call. The CDR3 contains 12 residues. Germline-derived CDR1 and CDR2 are SGHTA and FQGNSA. Trimming shortened V by 0 bases and J by 10 bases, and 7 bases separated the two germline ends. The entire variable domain, with the rest obtained from reference TRBV7-2 and TRBJ2-1, is as follows: GAGVSQSPSNKVTEKGKDVELRCDPISGHTALYWYRQSLGQGLEFLIYFQGNSAPDKSGLPSDRFSAERTGGSVSTLTIQRTQQEDSAVYLCASSLASREQFFGPGTRLTVL.